This T cell receptor beta chain was obtained from a study of radiation and T cells in renal cell carcinoma (dated by TCRdb to the early 2020s). Looking at the study overall: The samples were drawn from a clinical trial, where primary renal cell carcinomas were treated with 15 Gy of stereotactic body radiation therapy and then removed by nephrectomy 4 weeks afterward. TCR beta sequencing covered 50 to 55 samples in total, comprising some 25 tumors and roughly 27 peripheral blood samples. In the approximately 53 samples combined, 4,016,671 unique CDR3 nucleotide sequences were found, encoding some 2,500,000 unique CDR3 amino acid sequences.

Findings and caveats that apply to the study as a whole: Because the trial had a single-armed design, the trial could not examine how radiation dose or scheduling affected the TCR repertoire. An increase in top tumor clonotypes in blood was observed from baseline to 2 weeks post-radiation, followed by contraction by 4 weeks, which was taken to suggest transient expansion of tumor-resident clones. Blood repertoire dynamics were not followed beyond 4 weeks after treatment. Because pretreatment tumor biopsies were not available, the baseline intratumoral presence of clonotypes could not be determined.

As for this clone: Its cognate antigen has yet to be identified. No base-level quality is on record; no much larger clone is a single base apart.

Following the manufacturer's recommendations, the immunoSEQ kit was used to generate TCR beta libraries from genomic DNA. For library preparation, a first multiplex PCR was performed with proprietary primers, followed by a second PCR in which unique barcodes were added, and bead cleanups were performed after each round. Each sample batch included a kit-provided positive control reaction and a negative control reaction. The final libraries underwent checking on an Agilent 4200 TapeStation D1000 ScreenTape, volumetric pooling, and quantification by qPCR. An Illumina NextSeq500 fitted with a MidOutput 150-cycle cartridge performed the sequencing, running 156 Read1 cycles and 15 Index1 cycles with the kit's custom primers. The pooled library was loaded at roughly 1 pM with around 20% PhiX control spiked in. The original pipeline was this. Vendor-processed data were analyzed in R, with a clonotype defined as all T cells sharing the same CDR3 nucleotide sequence. For clone abundance analyses, frequencies were normalized to the 10,000 most abundant clones per sample. Public T cell clones, averaging fewer than five per sample, were removed before analysis. Tumor-enriched and baseline blood-enriched clonotypes were defined by at least a 32-fold difference in abundance between compartments. A beta-binomial differential abundance model was used to identify clonotypes that were expanded or contracted between blood time points. Similarity between tumor and blood repertoires was quantified using the Baroni-Urbani and Buser coefficient, and groups were compared with two-tailed Wilcoxon tests in R. Imported from immuneACCESS, the table was reduced by TCRdb to in-frame sequences with V and J called. These copies leave out some clones; in studies compared against another copy, an unresolved V gene accounts for under half, and the cause of the remainder is not known. V, J and clone size were drawn from that table, and D and trimming were deduced from the DNA. The sample profile shows more than 150,000 clones; about nine tenths of them were found once. Of the sample, 13% falls within the top ten clones.

The CDR3 goes from the cysteine to the phenylalanine over 14 residues. Only the CDR3 DNA stays, 42 bases, in frame from base 1. Between the V and J ends, shortened by 1 base and 12 bases respectively, the junction contains 13 bases. Looking up the germline V gene (reference sequence) yields CDR1 LNHNV and CDR2 YYDKDF. What this sample's time point label stands for: blood 2 weeks post-SBRT. The treatment or condition label, read with the paper, signifies: 15 Gy SBRT to primary tumor, nephrectomy 4 weeks later. Serial peripheral blood from radiation-treated patients was sampled at baseline, 2 weeks and 4 weeks after SBRT to track tumor-enriched clonotypes. All patients had renal cell carcinoma with clear cell pathology. Genomic DNA for TCR sequencing was prepared using the QIAamp DNA Blood Mini Kit (Qiagen). The analyses included only samples that passed all quality control checks.

The rearranged segments are TRBV15 and TRBJ1-6; the D gene is perhaps TRBD1, from 5 matching bases. This clonotype was obtained from a woman between 50 and 59 years old with renal cell carcinoma. The sample here was blood, taken from a patient whose treatment included radiotherapy and nephrectomy. The CDR3 protein: CATSRGGDVLPLHF. The sequence in DNA is TGTGCCACCAGCAGAGGGGGGGACGTCTTACCCCTCCACTTT. Here the CDR3 is joined to the reference TRBV15 and TRBJ1-6 genes, and the full variable domain is: DAMVIQNPRYQVTQFGKPVTLSCSQTLNHNVMYWYQQKSSQAPKLLFHYYDKDFNNEADTPDNFQSRRPNTSFCFLDIRSPGLGDTAMYLCATSRGGDVLPLHFGNGTRLTVT.